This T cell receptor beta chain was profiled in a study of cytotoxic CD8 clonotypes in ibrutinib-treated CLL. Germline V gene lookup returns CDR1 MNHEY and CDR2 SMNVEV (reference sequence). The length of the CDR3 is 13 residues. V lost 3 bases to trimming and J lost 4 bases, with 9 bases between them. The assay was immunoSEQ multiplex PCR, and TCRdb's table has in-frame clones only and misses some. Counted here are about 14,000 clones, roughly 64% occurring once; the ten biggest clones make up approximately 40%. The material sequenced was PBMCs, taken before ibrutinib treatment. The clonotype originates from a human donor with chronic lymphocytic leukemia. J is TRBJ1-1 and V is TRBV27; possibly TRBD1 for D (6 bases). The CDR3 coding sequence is TGTGCCAGCAGTTTGATAGGGGGCACTGAAGCTTTCTTT. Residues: CASSLIGGTEAFF.